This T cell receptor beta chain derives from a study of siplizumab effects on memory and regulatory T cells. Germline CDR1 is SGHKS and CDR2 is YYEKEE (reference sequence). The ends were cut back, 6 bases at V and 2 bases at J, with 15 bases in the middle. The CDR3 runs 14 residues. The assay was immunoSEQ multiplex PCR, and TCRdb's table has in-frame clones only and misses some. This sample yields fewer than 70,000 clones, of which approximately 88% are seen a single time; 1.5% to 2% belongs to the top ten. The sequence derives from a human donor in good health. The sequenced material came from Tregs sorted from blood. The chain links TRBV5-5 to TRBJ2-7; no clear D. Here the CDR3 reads CASKVDARTYEQYF. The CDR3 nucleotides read TGTGCCAGCAAAGTAGATGCCAGAACCTACGAGCAGTACTTC.